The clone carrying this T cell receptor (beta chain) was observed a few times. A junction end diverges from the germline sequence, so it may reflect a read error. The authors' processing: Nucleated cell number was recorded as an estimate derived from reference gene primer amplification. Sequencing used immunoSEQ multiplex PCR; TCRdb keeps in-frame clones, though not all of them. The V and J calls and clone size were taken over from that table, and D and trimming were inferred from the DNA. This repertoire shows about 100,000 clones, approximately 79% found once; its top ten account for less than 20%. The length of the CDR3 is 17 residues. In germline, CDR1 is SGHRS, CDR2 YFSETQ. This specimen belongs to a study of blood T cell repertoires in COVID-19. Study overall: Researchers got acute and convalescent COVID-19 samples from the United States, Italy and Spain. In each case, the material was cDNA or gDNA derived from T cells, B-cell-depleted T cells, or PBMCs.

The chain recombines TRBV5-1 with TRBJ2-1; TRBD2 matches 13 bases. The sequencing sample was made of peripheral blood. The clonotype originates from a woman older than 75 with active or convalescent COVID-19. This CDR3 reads CASSVGTGTSGNNEQFF. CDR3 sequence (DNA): TGTGCCAGCAGCGTAGGGACCGGGACTAGCGGGAACAATGAGCAGTTCTTC. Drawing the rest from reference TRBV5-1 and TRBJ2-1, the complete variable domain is KAGVTQTPRYLIKTRGQQVTLSCSPISGHRSVSWYQQTPGQGLQFLFEYFSETQRNKGNFPGRFSGRQFSNSRSEMNVSTLELGDSALYLCASSVGTGTSGNNEQFFGPGTRLTVL.